These T cell receptor beta chains were read from a single sample in a study of monozygotic twins with inflammatory bowel disease. From its re-call of the 5' RACE reads, TCRdb lists each CDR3 protein once, without DNA. The sample includes about 350,000 distinct CDR3 sequences. The specimen sequenced was blood. The receptors shown here come from a human donor with ulcerative colitis or Crohn's disease, or a healthy co-twin of an affected twin (not recorded which). The CDR3 runs from the conserved cysteine through the conserved F or W.

TRBV10-3,TRBJ2-2,CAISATGHENTGELFF
TRBV18,TRBJ1-1,CASSPWQEGGTEAFF
TRBV6-2/TRBV6-3,TRBJ2-5,CASSYPLRGGQQETQYF
TRBV5-1,TRBJ1-3,CASSLVGGNGRNTIYF
TRBV12-3/TRBV12-4,TRBJ2-5,CASKGQGGSETQYF
TRBV20-1,TRBJ2-5,CSARPSLPAQETQYF
TRBV27,TRBJ2-6,CASSQGDSGANVLTF
TRBV20-1,TRBJ1-2,CSAGGTGNYGYTF
TRBV20-1,TRBJ2-7,CSARVPEGYEQYF
TRBV28,TRBJ1-2,CASTVGQGDYGYTF
TRBV7-9,TRBJ2-3,CASSFHSTDTQYF
TRBV6-1,TRBJ2-5,CASSADWARRETQYF
TRBV9,TRBJ1-1,CASSGGAEAFF
TRBV6-4,TRBJ2-1,CASSEGTGGNEQFF
TRBV6-6,TRBJ1-4,CASSYRDSREKLFF
TRBV6-5,TRBJ2-7,CASSYGREGHEQYF
TRBV28,TRBJ2-5,CASSPQSKETQYF
TRBV5-1,TRBJ1-6,CASSLTGGNSPLHF
TRBV29-1,TRBJ2-1,CRRQGHNEQFF
TRBV7-2,TRBJ2-3,CASSLSGGAVDTQYF
TRBV20-1,TRBJ1-1,CSARDLHRGSTEAFF